The 30 T cell receptor beta chains in this list originate from one sample, sequenced in a study of OX40 agonist ivuxolimab in advanced cancers. Clones were read by immunoSEQ multiplex PCR, and TCRdb kept only the in-frame ones, dropping some. The profile covers 70,000 or so clones, with 60% to 85% appearing a single time and over 2% taken by the ten largest. The sample in question was CD4+ or CD8+ T cells sorted from blood, obtained in a trial of the OX40 agonist ivuxolimab. The receptors shown here come from an adult with an advanced solid tumor such as melanoma, head and neck, liver or kidney cancer.

The J gene is TRBJ2-3, the V gene TRBV7-8, with TRBD2 matching over 8 bases. The V and J ends lost 4 bases and 6 bases, in that order; junction bases with no gene match: 9. The CDR3 extends over 15 amino acids. CDR1 is SGHVS, CDR2 FQNEAQ, per germline. The CDR3 region is CASSSSGRNGDTQYF. Written as DNA, the CDR3 is TGTGCCAGCAGCTCCAGCGGGAGAAACGGCGATACGCAGTATTTT. The variable domain in full, with the rest retrieved from reference TRBV7-8 and TRBJ2-3, is GAGVSQSPRYKVAKRGQDVALRCDPISGHVSLFWYQQALGQGPEFLTYFQNEAQLDKSGLPSDRFFAERPEGSVSTLKIQRTQQEDSAVYLCASSSSGRNGDTQYFGPGTRLTVL.

This rearrangement joins TRBV9 to TRBJ2-1, with D possibly being TRBD1 (5 bases). CDR3 size: 16 residues. Trimming removed 0 bases at V and 8 bases at J, with 18 bases between. Germline V CDR1 and CDR2: SGDLS, YYNGEE. CDR3 DNA sequence: TGTGCCAGCAGCGTAGAGACTTTTTTGGGGCTCGATGAGCAGTTCTTC. Its translation is CASSVETFLGLDEQFF.

V is TRBV2 and J is TRBJ1-1; tentatively, D is TRBD1 (5 bases). CDR3 length equals 14 residues. Deletions cut 6 bases from V and 0 bases from J, with 11 bases between. Looked up from germline, CDR1 is SNHLY and CDR2 is FYNNEI. The CDR3 sequence: CASSLTAMNTEAFF. CDR3 in DNA: TGTGCCAGCAGCCTGACAGCTATGAACACTGAAGCTTTCTTT.

This chain joins TRBV4-1 and TRBJ2-3; D perhaps matches TRBD2 (6 bases). Germline CDR1 is MGHRA and CDR2 is YSYEKL. V dropped 0 bases and J dropped 0 bases, with 16 bases sitting between them. CDR3 length: 18 residues. As DNA, the CDR3 is TGCGCCAGCAGCCAAGATCCAACTAGCAGATTTAGCACAGATACGCAGTATTTT. It yields the protein CASSQDPTSRFSTDTQYF.

CDR3 sequence (DNA): TGTGCCAGCAGTGACGGCGGGACTGGAGGAGAGACCCAGTACTTC. It yields the protein CASSDGGTGGETQYF. The chain recombines TRBV6-6 with TRBJ2-5; D might be TRBD2 (6 bases). Per the germline V gene, CDR1 is MNHNY and CDR2 is SVGAGI (reference sequence). This CDR3 has 15 residues. V was clipped by 5 bases and J by 4 bases, with 17 bases between them.

This sequence joins TRBV2 and TRBJ2-5; D is perhaps TRBD1 or TRBD2 (5 bases each). V lost 7 bases and J lost 5, with 14 bases in between. Germline values: CDR1 SNHLY, CDR2 FYNNEI. This CDR3 has 13 residues. The CDR3: CASNPGRLETQYF. CDR3 coding DNA: TGTGCCAGCAACCCGGGGCGATTGGAGACCCAGTACTTC.

The chain joins TRBV11-2 to TRBJ2-7, with unresolved D. The CDR3 is 13 amino acids. Germline CDR1 is SGHAT and CDR2 is FQNNGV. V lost 0 bases and J 3 bases, leaving 6 bases between the germline ends. The chain's CDR3 is CASSLEGRYEQYF. In DNA, the CDR3 is TGTGCCAGCAGCTTAGAGGGTCGCTACGAGCAGTACTTC.

This chain uses TRBV5-4 with TRBJ2-2, with TRBD2 identical over 8 bases. CDR3 length: 16 residues. The germline gives CDR1 SGHNT, CDR2 YYREEE (reference sequence). The V gene end was trimmed by 0 bases and the J gene end by 6 bases; junction bases not matched to a gene: 7. This CDR3 reads CASSLDPSGFAGELFF. For the CDR3, the DNA is TGTGCCAGCAGCTTGGATCCTAGCGGGTTCGCCGGGGAGCTGTTTTTT.

This clone has only a few counts. Here the CDR3 reads CASSTAKWGVNEQYF. The CDR3 DNA follows: TGTGCCAGCAGCACGGCCAAGTGGGGGGTTAACGAGCAGTACTTC. The chain has TRBV7-8 and TRBJ2-7; D is perhaps TRBD2 (6 bases). The CDR3 has 15 residues. Germline V gene data show CDR1 as SGHVS and CDR2 as FQNEAQ. V dropped 5 bases and J dropped 5 bases, with 19 bases sitting between them.

The chain employs TRBV5-1 and TRBJ1-2; D is possibly TRBD1 (5 bases). There are 12 residues in the CDR3. Per germline, CDR1 SGHRS and CDR2 YFSETQ. Trimming cost V 0 bases and J 6 bases, with 6 bases left between them. CDR3 sequence: CASSLVGDGYTF. CDR3 nucleotides: TGCGCCAGCAGCTTGGTGGGGGATGGCTACACCTTC.

The chain has TRBV7-2 and TRBJ2-5, with TRBD2 matching over 7 bases. The J call is doubtful: the DNA matches TRBJ2-7 better. The V gene's germline CDR1 is SGHTA and CDR2 FQGNSA. The CDR3 contains 17 residues. The CDR3 region has the DNA TGTGCCAGCACCTCCGTTCCCGGGACTAATGCCTACTACGAGCAGTACTTC. Protein product: CASTSVPGTNAYYEQYF.

The V gene is TRBV15, the J gene TRBJ2-3, with 7 bases that match TRBD1. The CDR3 has 14 amino acids. CDR1 is LNHNV and CDR2 is YYDKDF in the germline V gene (reference sequence). The V segment lost 6 bases and the J segment 4 bases; nucleotides outside the gene matches: 7. CDR3 sequence (DNA): TGTGCCACCAGTTCAGGGGGTTCTGCAGATACGCAGTATTTT. This codes for CATSSGGSADTQYF.

The rearrangement links TRBV6-5 to TRBJ2-5, with 10 bases lining up with TRBD2. V trimming: 0 bases; J trimming: 5 bases; junction bases outside the gene matches: 6. The CDR3 has 16 amino acids. Germline V gene lookup returns CDR1 MNHEY and CDR2 SVGAGI. The CDR3 bases are TGTGCCAGCAGTTACTCAGCGGGGGGGCCTTGGGAGACCCAGTACTTC. This sequence encodes CASSYSAGGPWETQYF.

The V and J genes are TRBV5-1 and TRBJ2-2; 7 bases fit TRBD2. The CDR3 is 12 residues long. The germline V gene encodes CDR1 SGHRS and CDR2 YFSETQ. V was clipped by 4 bases and J by 8 bases; unmatched bases: 2. In nucleotides, the CDR3 is TGCGCCAGCAGCCACGGGAGGGGGGAGCTGTTTTTT. Residues: CASSHGRGELFF.

This clone was detected only once. The chain has TRBV2 and TRBJ2-7, with a tentative D call TRBD2 (6 bases). CDR1 is SNHLY, CDR2 FYNNEI, per germline. Trimming stripped 8 bases from V and 0 bases from J, with 11 bases between. CDR3 length equals 13 residues. The chain's CDR3 is CASGDLSSYEQYF. DNA of the CDR3: TGTGCCAGCGGGGACTTAAGCTCCTACGAGCAGTACTTC.

V and J are TRBV28 and TRBJ1-4; the match to TRBD1 covers 7 bases. Germline V gene lookup returns CDR1 MDHEN and CDR2 SYDVKM. The CDR3 contains 13 residues. Trimming cost V 6 bases and J 8 bases; bases outside gene matches: 6. CDR3 protein: CASRVGQKEKLFF. DNA of the CDR3: TGTGCCAGCAGGGTGGGACAGAAGGAAAAACTGTTTTTT.

The genes are TRBV27 and TRBJ2-7; 7 bases align to TRBD2. V dropped 2 bases and J dropped 7; count of bases not matched to a gene: 14. The CDR3 spans 16 residues. Germline V gene data show CDR1 as MNHEY and CDR2 as SMNVEV (reference sequence). CDR3 sequence (DNA): TGTGCCAGCAGTTTAGCCGGACGGGGAGGGCCGAGGGAGCAGTACTTC. Its protein is CASSLAGRGGPREQYF.

Only a few counts were recorded for this clone. The gene calls are TRBV19 and TRBJ2-7; 10 bases match TRBD1. The CDR3 is made up of 13 amino acids. V was clipped by 8 bases and J by 6 bases; unmatched bases: 7. Germline V gene data show CDR1 as LNHDA and CDR2 as SQIVND (reference sequence). CDR3 sequence (DNA): TGTGCCAGTCGAGGACAGGGGGTTGGCGAGCAGTACTTC. This codes for CASRGQGVGEQYF.

This chain links TRBV27 with TRBJ2-1, with D perhaps given as TRBD1 or TRBD2 (5 bases each). Trimming left V 2 bases short and J 6 bases short, with 14 bases between. The CDR3 totals 15 residues. Germline V gene lookup returns CDR1 MNHEY and CDR2 SMNVEV (reference sequence). CDR3 sequence: CASSLRGVSGNEQFF. DNA of the CDR3: TGTGCCAGCAGTTTAAGGGGAGTTTCGGGCAATGAGCAGTTCTTC.

CDR3 loop: CASSPGQAAGNTIYF. The DNA of the CDR3 is TGTGCCAGCTCACCGGGACAGGCTGCTGGAAACACCATATATTTT. This chain joins TRBV18 and TRBJ1-3, with TRBD1 identical over 8 bases. This CDR3 has 15 residues. Germline lookup yields CDR1 KGHSH and CDR2 LQKENI. J gave up 2 bases and V 3 bases, and 3 bases lay outside the gene matches.

In its sample, this clone was seen many times. The genes are TRBV30 and TRBJ1-2; D is perhaps TRBD1 (5 bases). Trimming removed 4 bases at V and 9 bases at J, with 9 bases between. The CDR3 sequence is 10 residues long. Germline-derived CDR1 and CDR2 are GTSNPN and SVGIG (reference sequence). In nucleotides, the CDR3 is TGTGCCTGGAAAAGGGGTAGCTACACCTTC. Residues: CAWKRGSYTF.

This chain joins TRBV27 and TRBJ2-3; D gene unclear. The V and J ends lost 8 bases and 0 bases respectively, with 9 bases between them. The CDR3 is 13 residues long. CDR1 and CDR2 from the germline V gene are MNHEY and SMNVEV (reference sequence). Here the CDR3 reads CASGRLSTDTQYF. The DNA for the CDR3 is TGTGCCAGCGGGCGTTTGAGCACAGATACGCAGTATTTT.

V usage is TRBV5-1 and J usage is TRBJ2-1; 7 nucleotides agree with TRBD2. V trimming: 1 base; J trimming: 4 bases; junction bases outside the gene matches: 2. Per the germline V gene, CDR1 is SGHRS and CDR2 is YFSETQ. The CDR3 totals 14 residues. The CDR3 is CASSLTGGYNEQFF. The DNA of the CDR3 is TGCGCCAGCAGCTTGACGGGAGGTTACAATGAGCAGTTCTTC.

V gene TRBV2 combines with J gene TRBJ2-3; maybe TRBD2 (7 bases). Trimming stripped 6 bases from V and 4 bases from J, with 17 bases between. The length of the CDR3 is 15 residues. The germline V gene has CDR1 SNHLY and CDR2 FYNNEI. CDR3: CASSPTGGRADTQYF. Written as DNA, the CDR3 is TGTGCCAGCAGCCCCACGGGGGGCAGGGCAGATACGCAGTATTTT.

The chain has TRBV30 and TRBJ1-4; the match to TRBD1 covers 8 bases. CDR1 and CDR2 (germline): GTSNPN, SVGIG (reference sequence). With 2 bases clipped from V and 8 bases from J, the junction kept 10 bases outside the gene matches. The CDR3 is 15 residues long. CDR3 amino acids: CAWSSLDREGEKLFF. Here the CDR3 DNA reads TGTGCCTGGAGTAGCTTGGACAGGGAAGGCGAAAAACTGTTTTTT.

J is TRBJ2-5 and V is TRBV11-1, with 8 bases fitting TRBD1. The CDR3 contains 14 residues. The J segment lost 4 bases and the V segment lost 5 bases, leaving 6 bases of the junction unmatched. Per germline, CDR1 SGHAT and CDR2 FQDESV (reference sequence). The CDR3, as DNA: TGTGCCAGCAGCCTGGACAGGGCCGGAGAGACCCAGTACTTC. As protein: CASSLDRAGETQYF.

This chain connects TRBV28 to TRBJ2-7, with 7 bases fitting TRBD2. This CDR3 is 14 amino acids long. The germline V gene has CDR1 MDHEN and CDR2 SYDVKM. Trimming took 6 bases from V and 4 from J; bases not matched to a gene: 9. The CDR3 region has the DNA TGTGCCAGCAGGGGAGGCGGGGGAACTTACGAGCAGTACTTC. Its protein is CASRGGGGTYEQYF.

This chain uses TRBV5-6 with TRBJ1-2, with 7 bases that match TRBD1. The CDR3 is made up of 17 amino acids. The V gene's germline CDR1 is SGHDT and CDR2 YYEEEE. The ends lost 2 bases at V and 5 bases at J; junction bases unmatched: 15. In DNA form, the CDR3 reads TGTGCCAGCAGCTTAACAGGGGCTATATTGAGGGGATATGGCTACACCTTC. Translated, it gives CASSLTGAILRGYGYTF.

The chain recombines TRBV7-2 with TRBJ2-7; 9 bases fit TRBD2. V lost 1 base to trimming and J lost 7 bases; unmatched junction nucleotides: 11. CDR3 length: 16 amino acids. The germline V gene encodes CDR1 SGHTA and CDR2 FQGNSA. CDR3 loop: CASSLDSGSQFREQYF. The CDR3 coding sequence is TGTGCCAGCAGCTTAGATAGCGGGAGTCAGTTCCGGGAGCAGTACTTC.

Regarding this clone: The junction and the germline gene differ at one end; a read error may be behind it. The chain is built from TRBV7-6 and TRBJ2-3, with 7 bases that match TRBD2. Germline values: CDR1 SGHVS, CDR2 FNYEAQ. This CDR3 is 14 amino acids long. The CDR3 loop is CASSLGGSKDTQYF. For the CDR3, the DNA is TGTGCCAGCAGCTTGGGCGGGAGCAAAGATACGCAGTATTTT.